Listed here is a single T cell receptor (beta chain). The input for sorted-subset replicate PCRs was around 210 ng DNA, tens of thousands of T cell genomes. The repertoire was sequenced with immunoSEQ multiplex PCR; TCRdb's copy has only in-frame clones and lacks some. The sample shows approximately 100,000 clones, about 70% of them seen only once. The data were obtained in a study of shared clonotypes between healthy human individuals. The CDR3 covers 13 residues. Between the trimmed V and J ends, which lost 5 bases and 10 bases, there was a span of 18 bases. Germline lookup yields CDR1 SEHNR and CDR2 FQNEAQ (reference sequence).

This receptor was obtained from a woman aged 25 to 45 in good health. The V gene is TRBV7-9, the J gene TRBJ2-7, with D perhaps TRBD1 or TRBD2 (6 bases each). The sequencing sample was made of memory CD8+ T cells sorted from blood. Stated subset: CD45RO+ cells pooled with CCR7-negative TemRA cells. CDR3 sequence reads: CASSPGMGGEQYF. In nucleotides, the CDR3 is TGTGCCAGCAGCCCGGGGATGGGGGGCGAACAGTACTTC.